The rows below give T cell receptor beta chains drawn from one sample of a study of beta chain features in type 1 diabetes. The repertoire was sequenced with immunoSEQ multiplex PCR; TCRdb's copy has only in-frame clones and lacks some. The sample gives 150,000 to 200,000 clones, roughly 10% of which show up once; about 0.75% is in the top ten. The sample consisted of central memory CD4+ T cells from blood. The receptors shown here come from a woman in her 30s with type 1 diabetes. CDR3s include the opening cysteine and the closing phenylalanine or tryptophan. A D gene is named only where the DNA matches it firmly. Clone size appears in some rows only: once, few, many, or a class for an expanded clone.

D | J | V | size | CDR3 | DNA
- | TRBJ2-7 | TRBV5-1 | - | CASSPARETYEQYF | TGCGCCAGCAGCCCCGCGAGGGAAACCTACGAGCAGTACTTC
TRBD2 | TRBJ2-1 | TRBV28 | - | CASSTLAGGLNEQFF | TGTGCCAGCAGTACTCTAGCGGGAGGGTTGAATGAGCAGTTCTTC
- | TRBJ1-2 | TRBV27 | - | CASSLYARAVGYTF | TGTGCCAGCAGTTTATATGCCAGGGCCGTTGGCTACACCTTC
TRBD1 | TRBJ2-1 | TRBV29-1 | few | CSGTGPFPPYNEQFF | TGCAGTGGGACAGGGCCGTTCCCCCCCTACAATGAGCAGTTCTTC
- | TRBJ2-1 | TRBV21-1 | few | CASSNITGQFF | TGTGCCAGCAGCAATATTACTGGGCAGTTCTTC
TRBD1 | TRBJ2-2 | TRBV29-1 | many | CSVVGGANGELFF | TGCAGCGTTGTAGGGGGCGCGAACGGGGAGCTGTTTTTT
- | TRBJ2-1 | TRBV11-2 | few | CASSSLAASYNEQFF | TGTGCCAGCAGCTCCTTAGCCGCCTCCTACAATGAGCAGTTCTTC
TRBD1 | TRBJ1-1 | TRBV7-9 | few | CASRLTGVKGTEAFF | TGTGCCAGCAGGCTGACAGGGGTCAAAGGCACTGAAGCTTTCTTT
TRBD2 | TRBJ2-1 | TRBV9 | many | CASSVDWTSGRFEQFF | TGTGCCAGCAGCGTAGATTGGACTAGCGGGAGGTTTGAGCAGTTCTTC
TRBD2 | TRBJ2-5 | TRBV7-9 | few | CASSSGLAGKETQYF | TGTGCCAGCAGCTCGGGACTAGCGGGAAAAGAGACCCAGTACTTC
- | TRBJ1-2 | TRBV19 | many | CASSAGALAYGYTF | TGTGCCAGTAGTGCGGGGGCCTTAGCCTATGGCTACACCTTC
- | TRBJ2-7 | TRBV14 | - | CASSQARYEQYF | TGTGCCAGCAGCCAAGCTCGGTACGAGCAGTACTTC
- | TRBJ2-1 | TRBV18 | few | CASSPETGWEQFF | TGTGCCAGCTCACCAGAAACAGGGTGGGAGCAGTTCTTC
- | TRBJ2-7 | TRBV4-1 | few | CASSRDNSGGEQYF | TGCGCCAGCAGCAGGGACAACTCTGGAGGCGAGCAGTACTTC
TRBD1 | TRBJ1-4 | TRBV15 | - | CATSRLDRANNEKLFF | TGTGCCACCAGCAGATTGGACAGGGCGAACAATGAAAAACTGTTTTTT
- | TRBJ2-1 | TRBV7-3 | few | CASSLFAASTAEQFF | TGTGCCAGCAGCTTATTCGCGGCCAGCACGGCGGAGCAGTTCTTC
- | TRBJ1-5 | TRBV18 | - | CASSPWEGEQPQHF | TGTGCCAGCTCACCCTGGGAGGGAGAACAGCCCCAGCATTTT
- | TRBJ2-5 | TRBV4-1 | few | CASSQAQGQETQYF | TGCGCCAGCAGCCAAGCACAGGGTCAAGAGACCCAGTACTTC
- | TRBJ2-7 | TRBV5-1 | - | CASRATSYEQYF | TGCGCCAGCAGAGCCACTTCCTACGAGCAGTACTTC
- | TRBJ1-4 | TRBV5-1 | - | CASSLLGELNEKLFF | TGCGCCAGCAGCCTCCTCGGAGAGTTGAATGAAAAACTGTTTTTT
- | TRBJ2-7 | TRBV7-3 | - | CASTVGLHSYEQYF | TGTGCCAGCACAGTGGGACTGCATTCCTACGAGCAGTACTTC
- | TRBJ2-7 | TRBV5-1 | few | CASSLQWSSYEQYF | TGCGCCAGCAGCCTCCAGTGGAGCTCCTACGAGCAGTACTTC
TRBD2 | TRBJ2-7 | TRBV27 | few | CASSPYSGSSSGRSYEQYF | TGTGCCAGCAGCCCGTATAGCGGGAGTTCATCTGGGAGGTCCTACGAGCAGTACTTC
- | TRBJ2-5 | TRBV7-9 | - | CASSSRLGEDQYF | TGTGCCAGCAGCTCAAGACTAGGGGAAGACCAGTACTTC
- | TRBJ1-2 | TRBV30 | - | CAWTLDTAHGYTF | TGTGCCTGGACCCTGGATACAGCACATGGCTACACCTTC
TRBD2 | TRBJ2-5 | TRBV5-4 | few | CASSLWGSGREETQYF | TGTGCCAGCAGCTTGTGGGGCTCAGGGAGGGAAGAGACCCAGTACTTC
TRBD2 | TRBJ2-1 | TRBV6-6 | few | CASTAAGVRDGFF | TGTGCCAGCACCGCAGCGGGAGTCAGGGATGGGTTCTTC
TRBD1 | TRBJ2-7 | TRBV7-9 | - | CASSPRQGQEQYF | TGTGCCAGCAGCCCCCGACAGGGCCAAGAGCAGTACTTC
- | TRBJ1-5 | TRBV28 | - | CASSFTSGPQPQHF | TGTGCCAGCAGTTTTACATCAGGGCCTCAGCCCCAGCATTTT
- | TRBJ2-7 | TRBV6-1 | few | CASSEANTYEQYF | TGTGCCAGCAGTGAAGCGAATACCTACGAGCAGTACTTC
TRBD1 | TRBJ2-1 | TRBV6-5 | - | CASSEPGQGGEQFF | TGTGCCAGCAGTGAACCGGGACAGGGCGGTGAGCAGTTCTTC
TRBD2 | TRBJ2-7 | TRBV5-1 | few | CASSLRTSGRVEQYF | TGCGCCAGCAGCCTCCGGACTAGCGGGAGGGTCGAGCAGTACTTC
TRBD1 | TRBJ1-4 | TRBV9 | - | CASSARGQGKNEKLFF | TGTGCCAGCAGCGCCCGAGGACAGGGGAAAAATGAAAAACTGTTTTTT
- | TRBJ2-1 | TRBV28 | few | CASRGAGLANNEQFF | TGTGCCAGCAGGGGGGCCGGGCTAGCAAACAATGAGCAGTTCTTC
TRBD1 | TRBJ2-2 | TRBV7-8 | - | CASSSRDRGNTGELFF | TGTGCCAGCAGCTCCCGTGACAGGGGCAACACCGGGGAGCTGTTTTTT
TRBD2 | TRBJ2-5 | TRBV5-6 | - | CASSLGGGRAETQYF | TGTGCCAGCAGCTTGGGGGGCGGGAGAGCAGAGACCCAGTACTTC
- | TRBJ1-5 | TRBV2 | - | CASSLSSLAQPQHF | TGTGCCAGCAGCCTCTCTTCCCTGGCTCAGCCCCAGCATTTT
TRBD1 | TRBJ2-3 | TRBV6-1 | - | CASRNRDRITDTQYF | TGTGCCAGCCGAAACCGGGACAGGATCACAGATACGCAGTATTTT
- | TRBJ2-3 | TRBV28 | few | CASRGQSAADTPYF | TGTGCCAGCAGAGGACAGTCAGCCGCAGATACGCCGTATTTT
TRBD2 | TRBJ2-3 | TRBV5-1 | few | CASSFSGTGTDTQYF | TGCGCCAGCAGCTTTAGCGGGACCGGCACAGATACGCAGTATTTT
- | TRBJ2-3 | TRBV7-3 | few | CASSTRGDTQYF | TGTGCCAGCAGCACTAGGGGGGATACGCAGTATTTT
- | TRBJ1-2 | TRBV2 | - | CASNPWRHTNYGYTF | TGTGCCAGCAACCCCTGGCGACATACTAACTATGGCTACACCTTC
- | TRBJ1-1 | TRBV30 | - | CAWSPVRGGAFF | TGTGCCTGGAGTCCCGTTAGGGGAGGTGCTTTCTTT
- | TRBJ2-7 | TRBV11-2 | few | CASSLDMVARISYEQYF | TGTGCCAGCAGCTTAGATATGGTAGCGCGAATCTCCTACGAGCAGTACTTC
TRBD2 | TRBJ2-1 | TRBV29-1 | few | CSVEGLAGGINEQFF | TGCAGCGTTGAGGGACTAGCGGGAGGAATAAATGAGCAGTTCTTC
- | TRBJ2-5 | TRBV18 | - | CASSPTREETQYF | TGTGCCAGCTCACCAACTAGGGAAGAGACCCAGTACTTC
TRBD1 | TRBJ1-5 | TRBV5-1 | few | CASSLGQGQPQHF | TGCGCCAGCAGCCTAGGACAGGGGCAGCCCCAGCATTTT
- | TRBJ2-3 | TRBV7-9 | few | CASSLALRPYDTDTQYF | TGTGCCAGCAGCTTAGCCTTGCGTCCCTATGACACAGATACGCAGTATTTT
- | TRBJ2-1 | TRBV7-7 | few | CASSLAPRAAYNEQFF | TGTGCTAGCAGCTTAGCGCCTAGAGCGGCGTACAATGAGCAGTTCTTC
- | TRBJ1-2 | TRBV5-4 | - | CASNVDQGYGYTF | TGTGCCAGCAACGTAGATCAGGGATATGGCTACACCTTC
- | TRBJ1-4 | TRBV7-2 | - | CASSRTSRSEKLFF | TGTGCCAGCAGCAGAACAAGCCGGAGTGAAAAACTGTTTTTT
- | TRBJ1-2 | TRBV27 | few | CASSLSVGGGYTF | TGTGCCAGCAGTTTATCAGTCGGGGGTGGCTACACCTTC
TRBD2 | TRBJ2-1 | TRBV6-6 | few | CASSSRSGREQFF | TGTGCCAGCAGTTCTCGTAGCGGGAGGGAGCAGTTCTTC
- | TRBJ2-3 | TRBV18 | few | CASSPNEGSTDTQYF | TGTGCCAGCTCACCAAACGAGGGAAGCACAGATACGCAGTATTTT
TRBD1 | TRBJ1-2 | TRBV7-2 | few | CASRTGGAYGYTF | TGTGCCAGCAGGACAGGGGGCGCCTATGGCTACACCTTC
- | TRBJ1-2 | TRBV28 | - | CASSSDRPNGYTF | TGTGCCAGCAGCTCAGACAGGCCCAACGGCTACACCTTC
TRBD2 | TRBJ2-2 | TRBV7-7 | few | CASSQSPSGPYTGELFF | TGTGCTAGCAGCCAATCCCCTAGCGGGCCGTATACCGGGGAGCTGTTTTTT
- | TRBJ2-1 | TRBV6-6 | - | CASSPQQVYNEQFF | TGTGCCAGCAGTCCACAACAAGTATACAATGAGCAGTTCTTC
- | TRBJ2-5 | TRBV4-2 | few | CASSPVGQETQYF | TGTGCCAGCAGCCCCGTCGGCCAAGAGACCCAGTACTTC
- | TRBJ1-2 | TRBV5-1 | few | CASSLRDGYTF | TGCGCCAGCAGCCTCAGGGATGGCTACACCTTC